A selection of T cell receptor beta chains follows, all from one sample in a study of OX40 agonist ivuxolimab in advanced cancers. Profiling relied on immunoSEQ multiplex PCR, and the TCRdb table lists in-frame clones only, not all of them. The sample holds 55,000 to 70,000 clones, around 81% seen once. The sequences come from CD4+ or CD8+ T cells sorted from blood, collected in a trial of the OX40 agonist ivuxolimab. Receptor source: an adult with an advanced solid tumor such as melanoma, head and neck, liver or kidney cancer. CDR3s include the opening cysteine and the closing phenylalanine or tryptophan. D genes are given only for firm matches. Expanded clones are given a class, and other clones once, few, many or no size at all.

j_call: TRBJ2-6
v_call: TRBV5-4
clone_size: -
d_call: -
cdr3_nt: TGTGCCAGCAGCGTGAGCTCTGGGGCCAACGTCCTGACTTTC
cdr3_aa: CASSVSSGANVLTF

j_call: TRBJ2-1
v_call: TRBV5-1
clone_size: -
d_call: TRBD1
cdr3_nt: TGCGCCAGCAGCTGGGACAGACTATTCTCCTACAATGAGCAGTTCTTC
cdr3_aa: CASSWDRLFSYNEQFF

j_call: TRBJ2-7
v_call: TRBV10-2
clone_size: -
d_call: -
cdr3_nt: TGCGCCAGCAGTCCGGGACGGACCTACGAGCAGTACTTC
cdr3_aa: CASSPGRTYEQYF

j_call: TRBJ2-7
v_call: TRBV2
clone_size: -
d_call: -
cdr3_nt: TGTGCCAGCAGTGGAGAAATAGGGAGGAGCTACGAGCAGTACTTC
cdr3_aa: CASSGEIGRSYEQYF

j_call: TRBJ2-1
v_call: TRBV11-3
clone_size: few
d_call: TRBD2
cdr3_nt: TGTGCCAGCAGGACCGGGACTAGCGGGAGTTGGTCCTACAATGAGCAGTTCTTC
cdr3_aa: CASRTGTSGSWSYNEQFF

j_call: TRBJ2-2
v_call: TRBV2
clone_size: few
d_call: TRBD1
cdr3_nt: TGTGCCAGCGACAAATCTCCGGACAGGGTTGGGACCGGGGAGCTGTTTTTT
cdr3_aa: CASDKSPDRVGTGELFF

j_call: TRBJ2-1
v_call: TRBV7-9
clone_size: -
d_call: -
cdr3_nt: TGTGCCAGCGTCCCCAGCTTTCGGGCTGGGAATGAGCAGTTCTTC
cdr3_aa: CASVPSFRAGNEQFF

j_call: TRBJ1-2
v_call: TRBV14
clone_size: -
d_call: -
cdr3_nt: TGTGCCAGCAGCAGTAGTCGGGGGACCTATGGCTACACCTTC
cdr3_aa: CASSSSRGTYGYTF

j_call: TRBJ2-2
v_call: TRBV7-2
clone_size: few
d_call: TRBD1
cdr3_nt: TGTGCCAGCAGCCTTCCTAGGACAGGGGGCAGCACCGGGGAGCTGTTTTTT
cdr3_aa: CASSLPRTGGSTGELFF

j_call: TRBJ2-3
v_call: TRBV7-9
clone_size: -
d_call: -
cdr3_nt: TGTGCCAGCAGCCCGGCTGGCGGAAATCGGGTTACAGATACGCAGTATTTT
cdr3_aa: CASSPAGGNRVTDTQYF

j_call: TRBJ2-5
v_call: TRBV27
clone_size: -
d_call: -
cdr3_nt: TGTGCCAGCAGTTTATCGAGGCTAGCAAGAGAGACCCAGTACTTC
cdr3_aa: CASSLSRLARETQYF

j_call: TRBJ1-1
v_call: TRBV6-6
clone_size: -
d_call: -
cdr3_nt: TGTGCCAGCAGCCCCGCCGCAGGGACCACTGAAGCTTTCTTT
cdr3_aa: CASSPAAGTTEAFF

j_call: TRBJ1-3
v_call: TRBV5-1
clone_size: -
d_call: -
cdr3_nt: TGCGCCAGCAGCTTGGAGGGCAGCTCTGGAAACACCATATATTTT
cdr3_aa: CASSLEGSSGNTIYF

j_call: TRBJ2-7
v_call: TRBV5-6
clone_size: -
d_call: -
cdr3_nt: TGTGCCAGCAGCTGGGGCCCCGAGGTCTACGAGCAGTACTTC
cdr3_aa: CASSWGPEVYEQYF

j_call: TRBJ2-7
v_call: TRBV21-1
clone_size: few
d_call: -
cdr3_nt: TGTGCCAGCAGCAAAGGTCGGCAGCACTACGAGCAGTACTTC
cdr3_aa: CASSKGRQHYEQYF

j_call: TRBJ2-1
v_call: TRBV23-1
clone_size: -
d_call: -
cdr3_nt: TGCGCCAGCAGTCTCAACGGAGGGGACGGAAGGGAGAACTACAATGAGCAGTTCTTC
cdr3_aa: CASSLNGGDGRENYNEQFF

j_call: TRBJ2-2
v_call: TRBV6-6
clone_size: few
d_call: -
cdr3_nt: TGTGCCAGCAGTTTTCTCCAGGGAACCGGGGAGCTGTTTTTT
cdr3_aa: CASSFLQGTGELFF